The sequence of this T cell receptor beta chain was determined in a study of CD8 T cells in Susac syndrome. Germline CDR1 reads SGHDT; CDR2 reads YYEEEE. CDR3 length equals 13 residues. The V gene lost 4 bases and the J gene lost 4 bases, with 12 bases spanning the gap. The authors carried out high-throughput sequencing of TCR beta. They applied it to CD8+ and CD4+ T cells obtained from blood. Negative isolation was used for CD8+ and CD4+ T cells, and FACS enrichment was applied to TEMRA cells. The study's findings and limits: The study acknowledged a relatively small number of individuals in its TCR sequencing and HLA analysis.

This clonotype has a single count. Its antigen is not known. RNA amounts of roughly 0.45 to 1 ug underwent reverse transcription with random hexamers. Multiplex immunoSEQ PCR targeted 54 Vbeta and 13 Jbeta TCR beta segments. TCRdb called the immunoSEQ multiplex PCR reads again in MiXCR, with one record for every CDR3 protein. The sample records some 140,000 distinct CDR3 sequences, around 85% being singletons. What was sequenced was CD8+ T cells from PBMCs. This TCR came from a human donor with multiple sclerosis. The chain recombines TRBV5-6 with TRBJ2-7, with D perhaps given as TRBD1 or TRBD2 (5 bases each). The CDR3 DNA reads TGTGCCAGCAGCAGATGGGGCGGGTACGAGCAGTACGTC. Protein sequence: CASSRWGGYEQYV.